This section outlines one T cell receptor beta chain sequence together with its context. Its target antigen remains unknown. No base quality information exists; no much larger clone differs at one position. The source of the sample is a study of CD8 T cells in Susac syndrome (dated by TCRdb to the late 2010s). Some background on the complete study: Among the Susac syndrome patients who were sequenced, clinically active disease was present in more than five and clinical remission was observed in 8 or 9. At the time of blood withdrawal, Susac syndrome patients were either therapy-naive, taking corticosteroids (with some also receiving IVIg), or on IVIg alone. Whether CD8+ T cell activation and differentiation in Susac syndrome was antigen driven was tested using repertoire sequencing.

High-throughput TCR beta sequencing profiled peripheral blood CD8+ and CD4+ T cells from healthy donors, Susac syndrome patients and multiple sclerosis patients. Susac syndrome patients met recently defined diagnostic criteria for definite or probable disease. Bulk CD8+ and CD4+ T cells were purified magnetically by negative isolation, whereas CD8+ TEMRA cells were enriched by FACS. Blood was collected in EDTA tubes and processed within 24 hours, with PBMCs isolated through density gradient centrifugation. PBMCs intended for TCR sequencing were frozen in liquid nitrogen and were later thawed in a 37 degrees C water bath. The sorted or isolated CD4+, CD8+ and CD8+ TEMRA cells had a purity of 90% or higher. The research as a whole found: The TCR sequencing and HLA analysis was acknowledged to have included a relatively small number of individuals. The CD4+ T cell repertoire of patients with Susac syndrome showed no detectable clonal expansion.

RNA was extracted using the RNeasy kit, and about 0.45 to 1 ug of the RNA was reverse transcribed with random hexamers. The immunoSEQ multiplex PCR assay, covering 54 Vbeta and 13 Jbeta segments, was used to amplify TCR beta CDR3 regions. To correct PCR amplification bias, a synthetic template baseline was used for both primer optimization and computational correction. On the authors' methods: Reads were annotated to V, D and J genes according to IMGT and were analyzed with immunoSEQ Analyzer, with only productive sequences retained. Clonality was computed as one minus Shannon entropy normalized by log2 of the number of productive unique sequences. For each patient and control, public and private clones were evaluated within the 100 most prevalent clones. Susac-specific clones were defined as absent from healthy and MS cohorts, 800 to 1,200 published viral clones and other ImmuneACCESS disease sequences. Using fastp at Q25 and MiXCR, TCRdb reprocessed the public reads and kept productive beta chains. Records with the same CDR3 protein are collapsed into one entry carrying the most frequent genes and DNA. TCRdb assigned the V and J calls; the authors' analysis was not used. Recorded for this sample are about 140,000 distinct CDR3 sequences; about 95% of them occurred a single time. Jointly, the top ten make up approximately 0.13% of the sample.

The origin of this receptor is a human donor with Susac syndrome. The sequenced material came from CD4+ T cells from PBMCs.

The DNA is TGTGCCAGCAGCGTAGTTGGCGAGCCCACTGAAGCTTTCTTT. The translation is CASSVVGEPTEAFF. The V and J genes are TRBV9 and TRBJ1-1, with no confident D gene call. The germline V gene yields SGDLS for CDR1 and YYNGEE for CDR2. Trimming costs V 0 bases and J 4 bases, and their ends lie 10 bases apart. From the cysteine up to the phenylalanine, the CDR3 has a length of 14 residues. CDR3 DNA is the only sequence kept; it has 42 bases, read in frame from the first base.